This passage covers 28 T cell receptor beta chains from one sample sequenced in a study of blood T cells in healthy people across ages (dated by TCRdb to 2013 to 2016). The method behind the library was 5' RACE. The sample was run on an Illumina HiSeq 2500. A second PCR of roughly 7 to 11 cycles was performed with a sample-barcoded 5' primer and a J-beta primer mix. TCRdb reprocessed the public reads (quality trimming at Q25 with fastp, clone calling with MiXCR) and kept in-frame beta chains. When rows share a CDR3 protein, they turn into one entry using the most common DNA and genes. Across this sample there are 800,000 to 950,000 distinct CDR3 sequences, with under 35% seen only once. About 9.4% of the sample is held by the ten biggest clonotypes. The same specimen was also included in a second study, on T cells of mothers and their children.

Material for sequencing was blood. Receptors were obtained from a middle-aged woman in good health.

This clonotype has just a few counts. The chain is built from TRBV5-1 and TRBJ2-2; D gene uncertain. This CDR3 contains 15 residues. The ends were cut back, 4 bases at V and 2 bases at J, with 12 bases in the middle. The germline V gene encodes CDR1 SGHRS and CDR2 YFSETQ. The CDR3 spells CASSDQSPNTGELFF. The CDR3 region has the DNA TGCGCCAGCAGCGATCAAAGCCCAAACACCGGGGAGCTGTTTTTT.

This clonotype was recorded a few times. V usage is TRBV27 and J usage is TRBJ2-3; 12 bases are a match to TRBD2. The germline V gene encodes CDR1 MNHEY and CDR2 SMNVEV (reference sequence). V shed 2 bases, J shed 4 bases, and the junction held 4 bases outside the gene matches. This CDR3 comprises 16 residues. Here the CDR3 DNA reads TGTGCCAGCAGTTTAGCTAGCGGGGGGGCCCCAGATACGCAGTATTTT. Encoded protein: CASSLASGGAPDTQYF.

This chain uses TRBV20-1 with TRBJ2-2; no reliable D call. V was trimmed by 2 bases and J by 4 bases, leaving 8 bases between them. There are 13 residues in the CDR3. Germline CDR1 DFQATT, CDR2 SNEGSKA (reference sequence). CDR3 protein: CSARPGVTGELFF. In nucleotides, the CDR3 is TGCAGTGCTAGACCGGGTGTCACCGGGGAGCTGTTTTTT.

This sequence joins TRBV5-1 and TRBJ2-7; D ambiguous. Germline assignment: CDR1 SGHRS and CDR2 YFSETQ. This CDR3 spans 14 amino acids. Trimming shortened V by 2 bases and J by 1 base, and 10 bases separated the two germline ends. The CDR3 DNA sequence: TGCGCCAGCAGCTTCGGTGCCGAATCCTACGAGCAGTACTTC. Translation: CASSFGAESYEQYF.

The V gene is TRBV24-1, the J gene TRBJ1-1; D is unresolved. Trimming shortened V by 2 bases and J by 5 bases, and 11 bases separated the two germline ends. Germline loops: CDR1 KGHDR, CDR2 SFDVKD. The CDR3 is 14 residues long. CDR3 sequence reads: CATSDWATGTEAFF. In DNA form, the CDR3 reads TGTGCCACCAGTGATTGGGCAACCGGGACTGAAGCTTTCTTT.

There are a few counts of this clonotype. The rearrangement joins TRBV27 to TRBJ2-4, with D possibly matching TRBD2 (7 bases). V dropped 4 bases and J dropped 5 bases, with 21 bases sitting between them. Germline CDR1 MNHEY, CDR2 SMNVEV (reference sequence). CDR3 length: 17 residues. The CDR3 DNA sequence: TGTGCCAGCAGTTCGACATCGACAGGAGCGGGGCAAAACATTCAGTACTTC. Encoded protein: CASSSTSTGAGQNIQYF.

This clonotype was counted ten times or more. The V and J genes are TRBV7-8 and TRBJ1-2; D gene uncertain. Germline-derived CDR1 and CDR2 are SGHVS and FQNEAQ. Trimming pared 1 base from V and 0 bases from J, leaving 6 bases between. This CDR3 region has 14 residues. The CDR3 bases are TGTGCCAGCAGCTTAGGCAGGTCTAACTATGGCTACACCTTC. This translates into CASSLGRSNYGYTF. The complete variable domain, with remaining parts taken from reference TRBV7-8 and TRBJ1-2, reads GAGVSQSPRYKVAKRGQDVALRCDPISGHVSLFWYQQALGQGPEFLTYFQNEAQLDKSGLPSDRFFAERPEGSVSTLKIQRTQQEDSAVYLCASSLGRSNYGYTFGSGTRLTVV.

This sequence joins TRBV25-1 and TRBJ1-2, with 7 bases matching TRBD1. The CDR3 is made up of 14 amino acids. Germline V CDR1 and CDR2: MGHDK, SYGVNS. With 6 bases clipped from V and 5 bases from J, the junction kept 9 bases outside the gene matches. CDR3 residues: CASRAGDSPYGYTF. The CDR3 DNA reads TGTGCCAGCAGAGCAGGGGACAGTCCTTATGGCTACACCTTC.

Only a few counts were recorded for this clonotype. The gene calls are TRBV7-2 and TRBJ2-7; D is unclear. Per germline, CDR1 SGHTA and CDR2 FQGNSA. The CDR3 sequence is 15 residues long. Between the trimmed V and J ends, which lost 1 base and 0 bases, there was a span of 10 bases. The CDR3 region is CASSLDFGSSYEQYF. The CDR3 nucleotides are TGTGCCAGCAGCTTAGACTTCGGCAGCTCCTACGAGCAGTACTTC.

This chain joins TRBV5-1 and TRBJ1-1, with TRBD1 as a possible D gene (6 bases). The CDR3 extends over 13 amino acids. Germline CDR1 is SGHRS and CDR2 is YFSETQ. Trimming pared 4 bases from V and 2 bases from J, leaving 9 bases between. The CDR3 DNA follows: TGCGCCAGCAGCAGGGACATTAACACTGAAGCTTTCTTT. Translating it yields CASSRDINTEAFF.

The CDR3: CSVEVRGRMNTEAFF. CDR3 nucleotides: TGCAGCGTTGAAGTTCGGGGACGAATGAACACTGAAGCTTTCTTT. The V and J genes are TRBV29-1 and TRBJ1-1; a weak D match, TRBD1 (5 bases). Germline values: CDR1 SQVTM, CDR2 ANQGSEA. With 1 base removed from V and 0 bases from J, the gap between germline ends came to 12 bases. This CDR3 has 15 residues.

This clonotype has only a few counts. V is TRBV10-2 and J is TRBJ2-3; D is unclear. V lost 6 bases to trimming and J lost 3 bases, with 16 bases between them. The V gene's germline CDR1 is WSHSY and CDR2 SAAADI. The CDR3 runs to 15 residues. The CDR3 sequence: CASSGDFQATDTQYF. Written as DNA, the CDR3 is TGCGCCAGCAGCGGCGACTTCCAAGCAACAGATACGCAGTATTTT.

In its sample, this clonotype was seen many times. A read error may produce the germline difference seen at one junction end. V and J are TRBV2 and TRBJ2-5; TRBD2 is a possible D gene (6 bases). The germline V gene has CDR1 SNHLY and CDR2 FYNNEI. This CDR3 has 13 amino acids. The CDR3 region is CASTSGGQETQYF. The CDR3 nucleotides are TGCGCCAGCACCTCCGGGGGTCAAGAGACCCAGTACTTC.

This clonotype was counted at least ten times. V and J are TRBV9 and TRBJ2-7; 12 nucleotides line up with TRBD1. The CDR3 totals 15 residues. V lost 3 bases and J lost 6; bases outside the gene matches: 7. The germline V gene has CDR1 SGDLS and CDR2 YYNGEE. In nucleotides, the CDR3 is TGTGCCAGCAGCGGACCCGGGACAGGGGGCACCGAGCAGTACTTC. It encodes CASSGPGTGGTEQYF.

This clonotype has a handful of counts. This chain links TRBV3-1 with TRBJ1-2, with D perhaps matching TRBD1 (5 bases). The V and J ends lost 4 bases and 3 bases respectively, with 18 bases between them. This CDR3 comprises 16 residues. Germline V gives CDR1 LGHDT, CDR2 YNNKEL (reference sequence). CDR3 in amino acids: CASSPTNRGRDYGYTF. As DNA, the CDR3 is TGTGCCAGCAGCCCCACCAACCGGGGACGCGACTATGGCTACACCTTC. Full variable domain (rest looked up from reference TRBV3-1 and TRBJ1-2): DTAVSQTPKYLVTQMGNDKSIKCEQNLGHDTMYWYKQDSKKFLKIMFSYNNKELIINETVPNRFSPKSPDKAHLNLHINSLELGDSAVYFCASSPTNRGRDYGYTFGSGTRLTVV.

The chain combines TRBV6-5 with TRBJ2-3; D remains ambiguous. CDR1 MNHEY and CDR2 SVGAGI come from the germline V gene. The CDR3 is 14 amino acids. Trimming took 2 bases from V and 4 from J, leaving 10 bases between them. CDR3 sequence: CASSYRPYPDTQYF. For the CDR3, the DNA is TGTGCCAGCAGTTACCGGCCGTACCCAGATACGCAGTATTTT.

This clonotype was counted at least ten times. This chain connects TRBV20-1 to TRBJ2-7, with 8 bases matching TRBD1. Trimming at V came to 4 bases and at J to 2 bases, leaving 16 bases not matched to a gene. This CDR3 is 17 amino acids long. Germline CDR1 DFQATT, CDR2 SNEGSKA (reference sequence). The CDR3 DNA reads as TGCAGTGCTAAAATCCGGACAGGGCCCATTACCCCCTACGAGCAGTACTTC. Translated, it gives CSAKIRTGPITPYEQYF.

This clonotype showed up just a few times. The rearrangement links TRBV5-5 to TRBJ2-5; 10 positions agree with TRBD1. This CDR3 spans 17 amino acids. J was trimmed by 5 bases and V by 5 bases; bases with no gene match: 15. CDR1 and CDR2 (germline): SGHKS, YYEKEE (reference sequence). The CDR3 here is CASSSLTGTGARETQYF. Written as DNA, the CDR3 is TGTGCCAGCAGTAGCCTCACCGGGACAGGGGCCCGGGAGACCCAGTACTTC.

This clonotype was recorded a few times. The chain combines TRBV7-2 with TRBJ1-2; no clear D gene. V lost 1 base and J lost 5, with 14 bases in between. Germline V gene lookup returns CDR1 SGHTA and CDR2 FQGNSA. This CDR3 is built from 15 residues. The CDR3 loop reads CASSLELNRPYGYTF. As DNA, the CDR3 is TGTGCCAGCAGCTTAGAGCTTAACCGGCCTTATGGCTACACCTTC.

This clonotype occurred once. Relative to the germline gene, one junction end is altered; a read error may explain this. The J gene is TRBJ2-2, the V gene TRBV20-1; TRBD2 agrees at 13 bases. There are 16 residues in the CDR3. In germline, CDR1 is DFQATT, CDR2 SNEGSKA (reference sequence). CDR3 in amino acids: CGARTSGGQNTGELFF. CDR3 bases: TGCGGTGCTAGGACTAGCGGGGGTCAGAACACCGGGGAGCTGTTTTTT.

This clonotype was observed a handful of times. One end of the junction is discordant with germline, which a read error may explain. The CDR3 DNA reads as TGTGCCAGCAGCCCACGGACACCTATTAGCTCCTACAATGAGCGGTTCTTC. It yields the protein CASSPRTPISSYNERFF. V is TRBV7-2 and J is TRBJ2-1, with D possibly being TRBD1 (5 bases). The CDR3 consists of 17 residues. The germline gives CDR1 SGHTA, CDR2 FQGNSA.

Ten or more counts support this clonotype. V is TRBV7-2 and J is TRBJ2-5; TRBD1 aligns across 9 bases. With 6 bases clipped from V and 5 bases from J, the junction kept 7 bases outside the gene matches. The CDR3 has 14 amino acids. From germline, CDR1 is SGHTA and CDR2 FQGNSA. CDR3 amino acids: CASSYTGGGETQYF. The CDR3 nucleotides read TGTGCCAGCAGTTATACAGGGGGCGGGGAGACCCAGTACTTC.

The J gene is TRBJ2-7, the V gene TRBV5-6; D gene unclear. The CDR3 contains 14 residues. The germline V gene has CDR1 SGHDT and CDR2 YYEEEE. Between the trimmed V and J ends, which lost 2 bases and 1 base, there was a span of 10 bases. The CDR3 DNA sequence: TGTGCCAGCAGCTTTTCGGCGGAGTCCTACGAGCAGTACTTC. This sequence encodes CASSFSAESYEQYF.

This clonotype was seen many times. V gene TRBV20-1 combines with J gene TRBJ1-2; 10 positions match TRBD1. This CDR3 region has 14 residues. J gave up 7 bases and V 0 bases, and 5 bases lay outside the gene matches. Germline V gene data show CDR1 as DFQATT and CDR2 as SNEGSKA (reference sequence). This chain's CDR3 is CSARDDRGRIGYTF. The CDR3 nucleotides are TGCAGTGCTAGAGATGACAGGGGGCGAATTGGCTACACCTTC.

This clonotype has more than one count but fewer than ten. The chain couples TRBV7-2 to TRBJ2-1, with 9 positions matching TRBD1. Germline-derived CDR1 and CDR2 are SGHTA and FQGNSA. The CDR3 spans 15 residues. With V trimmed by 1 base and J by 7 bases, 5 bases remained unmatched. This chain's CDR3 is CASSLVRDRANEQFF. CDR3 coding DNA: TGTGCCAGCAGCTTAGTTCGGGACAGGGCAAATGAGCAGTTCTTC.

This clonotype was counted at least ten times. CDR3 sequence: CASSPRRRGGLDEQFF. The CDR3 bases are TGTGCCAGCAGCCCCCGGCGGCGGGGGGGCCTTGATGAGCAGTTCTTC. V is TRBV7-2 and J is TRBJ2-1; 9 bases line up with TRBD2. Germline lookup yields CDR1 SGHTA and CDR2 FQGNSA. The CDR3 is 16 amino acids. V was pared by 5 bases and J by 8 bases, with 13 bases of the junction left unmatched.

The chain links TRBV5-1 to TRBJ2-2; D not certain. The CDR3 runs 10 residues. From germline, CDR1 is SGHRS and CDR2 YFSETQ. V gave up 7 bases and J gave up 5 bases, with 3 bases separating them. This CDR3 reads CASGTGELFF. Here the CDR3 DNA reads TGCGCCAGCGGGACCGGGGAGCTGTTTTTT.

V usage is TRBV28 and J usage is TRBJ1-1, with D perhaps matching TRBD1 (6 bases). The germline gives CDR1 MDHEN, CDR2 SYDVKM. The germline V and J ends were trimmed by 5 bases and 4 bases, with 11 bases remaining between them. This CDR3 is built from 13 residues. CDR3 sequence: CASSQGGITEAFF. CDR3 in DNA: TGTGCCAGCAGTCAAGGGGGTATCACTGAAGCTTTCTTT.